Below are 24 T cell receptor beta chains sequenced from a single sample in a study of response to subunit inactivated influenza vaccine. Via MiXCR, TCRdb re-called the RT-PCR reads, giving one row per CDR3 protein. The sample has 500,000 or so distinct CDR3 sequences; approximately 11% are singletons. The sample consisted of PBMCs from blood, taken roughly 46 days after vaccination. The receptors come from a man between 45 and 60 years old who received an inactivated influenza vaccine.

The table lists this clonotype with a few counts. The chain uses TRBV7-9 and TRBJ1-1; 7 nucleotides line up with TRBD1. The CDR3 is 15 residues long. Per germline, CDR1 SEHNR and CDR2 FQNEAQ (reference sequence). The trim removed 8 bases at V and 3 bases at J, leaving 12 bases unmatched. The CDR3 reads CASQGDPRVDTEAFF. Here the CDR3 DNA reads TGTGCCAGCCAGGGGGACCCCAGGGTGGACACTGAAGCTTTCTTT.

In this sample, this clonotype turned up a few times. The chain links TRBV5-1 to TRBJ1-2; no definite D call. V was trimmed by 4 bases and J by 6 bases, leaving 16 bases between them. Per the germline V gene, CDR1 is SGHRS and CDR2 is YFSETQ. The CDR3 consists of 14 residues. CDR3 coding DNA: TGCGCCAGCAGCATGCCTGGACGGACTAATGGCTACACCTTC. Its translation is CASSMPGRTNGYTF.

In this sample, this clonotype turned up many times. The chain links TRBV2 to TRBJ1-2; D ambiguous. CDR1 is SNHLY and CDR2 is FYNNEI in the germline V gene. The CDR3 sequence is 12 residues long. V lost 7 bases to trimming and J lost 2 bases, with 8 bases between them. The CDR3 nucleotides read TGTGCCAGCACTCTTACGAACTATGGCTACACCTTC. Its translation is CASTLTNYGYTF.

This clonotype appeared many times. V and J are TRBV12-3 or TRBV12-4 and TRBJ2-2; D is perhaps TRBD2 (5 bases). This CDR3 has 15 residues. V was pared by 2 bases and J by 6 bases, with 13 bases between. The DNA for the CDR3 is TGTGCCAGCAGTTTAATGACTACCGGTCCCGGGGAGCTGTTTTTT. Translation: CASSLMTTGPGELFF.

The genes are TRBV20-1 and TRBJ2-1, with TRBD2 matching 13 bases. Losses at the gene ends were 3 bases for V and 6 bases for J; bases not matched to a gene: 8. CDR3 length: 16 residues. Germline values: CDR1 DFQATT, CDR2 SNEGSKA (reference sequence). Here the CDR3 reads CSASPLAGGGVNEQFF. Here the CDR3 DNA reads TGCAGTGCTAGCCCACTAGCGGGAGGGGGTGTCAATGAGCAGTTCTTC.

This clonotype has a count of ten or more. CDR3 residues: CASSLETGAITDTQYF. In nucleotides, the CDR3 is TGCGCCAGCAGCTTGGAAACAGGGGCCATCACAGATACGCAGTATTTT. This sequence joins TRBV5-1 and TRBJ2-3; 7 bases agree with TRBD1. CDR3 size: 16 residues. V dropped 0 bases and J dropped 2; count of bases not matched to a gene: 6. Germline-derived CDR1 and CDR2 are SGHRS and YFSETQ.

Ten or more counts support this clonotype. The V and J genes are TRBV7-9 and TRBJ1-4; the D is unclear. Deletions cut 3 bases from V and 7 bases from J, with 18 bases between. The CDR3 has 16 residues. Germline V gives CDR1 SEHNR, CDR2 FQNEAQ (reference sequence). CDR3 protein: CASSFSSGSFGEKLFF. DNA of the CDR3: TGTGCCAGCAGCTTCTCATCGGGGTCTTTCGGTGAAAAACTGTTTTTT.

This clonotype was detected a few times. J is TRBJ1-3 and V is TRBV5-1, with no clear D. Trimming took 7 bases from V and 0 from J, leaving 11 bases between them. The germline V gene encodes CDR1 SGHRS and CDR2 YFSETQ. CDR3 length: 14 residues. CDR3 residues: CASRDPRSGNTIYF. CDR3 nucleotides: TGCGCCAGCCGCGACCCCCGCTCTGGAAACACCATATATTTT.

This clonotype was counted a few times. This rearrangement joins TRBV27 to TRBJ2-1, with D hard to call. The CDR3 covers 12 residues. The V end was cut by 1 base, the J end by 9 bases, with 7 bases between. The germline V gene has CDR1 MNHEY and CDR2 SMNVEV (reference sequence). The CDR3 DNA sequence: TGTGCCAGCAGTTTATACATGGGTGAGCAGTTCTTC. This encodes CASSLYMGEQFF.

CDR3 loop: CASSRTRLGNSPLHF. The CDR3 bases are TGTGCCAGCAGTCGGACACGTCTGGGGAATTCACCCCTCCACTTT. The chain combines TRBV12-3 or TRBV12-4 with TRBJ1-6, with a possible D match to TRBD1 (5 bases). V lost 5 bases and J lost 7, with 15 bases in between. The CDR3 is made up of 15 amino acids.

The chain couples TRBV29-1 to TRBJ2-3; tentative D call: TRBD1 (6 bases). The V gene's germline CDR1 is SQVTM and CDR2 ANQGSEA. The CDR3 consists of 12 residues. The V end was cut by 2 bases, the J end by 4 bases, with 7 bases between. The CDR3 is CSVEQGPDTQYF. In DNA, the CDR3 is TGCAGCGTTGAACAGGGGCCAGATACGCAGTATTTT.

The chain couples TRBV20-1 to TRBJ1-2, with 7 bases identical to TRBD1. Trimming took 4 bases from V and 2 from J; bases not matched to a gene: 4. There are 13 residues in the CDR3. Germline V gene data show CDR1 as DFQATT and CDR2 as SNEGSKA (reference sequence). The CDR3 spells CSAMDRKNYGYTF. In DNA form, the CDR3 reads TGCAGTGCTATGGACAGGAAAAACTATGGCTACACCTTC.

This clonotype appeared a few times. The gene calls are TRBV20-1 and TRBJ2-5; TRBD1 agrees at 8 bases. This CDR3 is built from 12 residues. Trimming cost V 6 bases and J 5 bases; bases outside gene matches: 5. CDR1 and CDR2 (germline): DFQATT, SNEGSKA (reference sequence). CDR3 DNA sequence: TGCAGTGCCAGGACAGGGATGGAGACCCAGTACTTC. This gives the protein CSARTGMETQYF.

This rearrangement joins TRBV29-1 to TRBJ2-6, with D possibly called TRBD1 or TRBD2 (5 bases each). Deletions cut 8 bases from V and 0 bases from J, with 14 bases between. Germline CDR1 SQVTM, CDR2 ANQGSEA. The CDR3 has 15 residues. The chain's CDR3 is CSPPGSPSGANVLTF. CDR3 bases: TGCAGCCCACCAGGGAGCCCCTCTGGGGCCAACGTCCTGACTTTC.

This clonotype was detected a few times. CDR3 nucleotides: TGTGCCAGCAGCTTGGTAGCCAGGGGGACGTACGAGCAGTACTTC. It is translated as CASSLVARGTYEQYF. J is TRBJ2-7 and V is TRBV5-6, with TRBD1 matching over 7 bases. CDR1 is SGHDT, CDR2 YYEEEE, per germline. The junction had 7 bases not matched to a gene; V was cut back by 0 bases and J by 4 bases. The CDR3 extends over 15 amino acids. The full variable domain, in which reference TRBV5-6 and TRBJ2-7 provide the parts outside the CDR3, is DAGVTQSPTHLIKTRGQQVTLRCSPKSGHDTVSWYQQALGQGPQFIFQYYEEEERQRGNFPDRFSGHQFPNYSSELNVNALLLGDSALYLCASSLVARGTYEQYFGPGTRLTVT.

This clonotype was observed at least ten times. The chain uses TRBV5-1 and TRBJ2-4; D is unresolved. CDR3 size: 11 residues. Germline loops: CDR1 SGHRS, CDR2 YFSETQ. The V end was cut by 0 bases, the J end by 5 bases, with 0 bases between. The CDR3 sequence is CASSLENIQYF. The CDR3 DNA sequence: TGCGCCAGCAGCTTGGAAAACATTCAGTACTTC.

There are a few counts of this clonotype. The rearrangement uses TRBV7-2 and TRBJ2-2; 13 bases map to TRBD2. Germline V lookup: CDR1 SGHTA, CDR2 FQGNSA. The CDR3 extends over 16 amino acids. The V segment lost 4 bases and the J segment 4 bases; nucleotides outside the gene matches: 3. The CDR3 loop is CASSWGLAGLTGELFF. The CDR3 DNA is TGTGCCAGCAGCTGGGGACTAGCGGGACTCACCGGGGAGCTGTTTTTT.

This clonotype came up a few times. The chain couples TRBV28 to TRBJ2-2, with D possibly matching TRBD1 (5 bases). The CDR3 consists of 15 residues. Trimming left V 2 bases short and J 7 bases short, with 14 bases between. CDR1 is MDHEN and CDR2 is SYDVKM in the germline V gene. CDR3 sequence: CASSLSPGFGGELFF. In DNA form, the CDR3 reads TGTGCCAGCAGTTTAAGCCCAGGGTTTGGCGGGGAGCTGTTTTTT.

About this clonotype itself: The junction departs from germline at one end; a sequencing error may be responsible. The rearrangement links TRBV7-6 to TRBJ2-7; D is ambiguous. The CDR3 sequence is 15 residues long. Germline V gene data show CDR1 as SGHVS and CDR2 as FNYEAQ. The CDR3 DNA sequence: TGTGCCAGCAGCTTAGTAGGATCGAACTCCTACGAGCAGAACTTC. This sequence encodes CASSLVGSNSYEQNF.

The chain carries TRBV28 and TRBJ1-5; TRBD1 matches at 7 bases. With 3 bases clipped from V and 6 bases from J, the junction kept 5 bases outside the gene matches. CDR1 is MDHEN, CDR2 SYDVKM, per germline. The CDR3 is 14 amino acids. The CDR3 reads CASSLGGQSQPQHF. As DNA, the CDR3 is TGTGCCAGCAGTTTGGGGGGACAGAGTCAGCCCCAGCATTTT.

This clonotype came up a few times. CDR3 sequence (DNA): TGTGCCAGCAGTGAATGGGGGGGGACTCCATCCTCCTACGAGCAGTACTTC. Its translation is CASSEWGGTPSSYEQYF. J is TRBJ2-7 and V is TRBV25-1, with 7 bases aligning to TRBD2. The germline V gene has CDR1 MGHDK and CDR2 SYGVNS. The CDR3 spans 17 residues. J was trimmed by 0 bases and V by 1 base; bases with no gene match: 9.

This clonotype was recorded a few times. This chain connects TRBV3-1 to TRBJ2-2; TRBD1 is a possible D gene (5 bases). Germline V gene sequence: CDR1 LGHDT, CDR2 YNNKEL (reference sequence). The CDR3 length is 16 residues. Trimming stripped 3 bases from V and 1 base from J, with 12 bases between. CDR3 sequence reads: CASSHPRARNTGELFF. The CDR3 bases are TGTGCCAGCAGCCACCCCAGGGCACGGAACACCGGGGAGCTGTTTTTT.

This rearrangement joins TRBV6-5 to TRBJ1-5; 9 positions match TRBD1. Losses at the gene ends were 2 bases for V and 16 bases for J; bases not matched to a gene: 9. From germline, CDR1 is MNHEY and CDR2 SVGAGI. The CDR3 sequence is 13 residues long. The chain's CDR3 is CASSYTRQGVFHF. CDR3 DNA: TGTGCCAGCAGTTACACCAGACAGGGGGTGTTCCATTTT.

This clonotype has just a few counts. The chain carries TRBV5-1 and TRBJ2-5; TRBD1 agrees at 7 bases. This CDR3 is 14 amino acids long. The ends lost 3 bases at V and 3 bases at J; junction bases unmatched: 5. The germline gives CDR1 SGHRS, CDR2 YFSETQ. CDR3 residues: CASSSTGIEETQYF. The DNA for the CDR3 is TGCGCCAGCAGCTCGACAGGGATAGAAGAGACCCAGTACTTC. The variable domain in full, completed from reference TRBV5-1 and TRBJ2-5, reads KAGVTQTPRYLIKTRGQQVTLSCSPISGHRSVSWYQQTPGQGLQFLFEYFSETQRNKGNFPGRFSGRQFSNSRSEMNVSTLELGDSALYLCASSSTGIEETQYFGPGTRLLVL.